This T cell receptor (beta chain) was captured by sequencing in a study of blood T cell repertoires in COVID-19. Study summary: T cells, B-cell-depleted T cells, or PBMCs supplied cDNA or gDNA.

As processed by the authors: By means of reference gene primer amplification, nucleated cell counts were estimated. Only in-frame clones appear in the TCRdb table, and some are missing; sequencing was by immunoSEQ multiplex PCR. That table furnishes V, J and clone size, whereas the DNA furnished D and trimming. The table includes about 120,000 clones, around 89% detected once. Germline V gives CDR1 SGHRS, CDR2 YFSETQ. The CDR3 extends over 15 amino acids. V was pared by 2 bases and J by 5 bases, with 14 bases between. This clone has a single count. V usage is TRBV5-1 and J usage is TRBJ2-1; a possible D gene is TRBD1 (8 bases). The sequence came from a man aged 55 to 70 with COVID-19, enrolled during active disease. The specimen was peripheral blood. The CDR3 DNA reads as TGCGCCAGCAGCTTTACAGGGGGACTACACAATGAGCAGTTCTTC. Protein sequence: CASSFTGGLHNEQFF.